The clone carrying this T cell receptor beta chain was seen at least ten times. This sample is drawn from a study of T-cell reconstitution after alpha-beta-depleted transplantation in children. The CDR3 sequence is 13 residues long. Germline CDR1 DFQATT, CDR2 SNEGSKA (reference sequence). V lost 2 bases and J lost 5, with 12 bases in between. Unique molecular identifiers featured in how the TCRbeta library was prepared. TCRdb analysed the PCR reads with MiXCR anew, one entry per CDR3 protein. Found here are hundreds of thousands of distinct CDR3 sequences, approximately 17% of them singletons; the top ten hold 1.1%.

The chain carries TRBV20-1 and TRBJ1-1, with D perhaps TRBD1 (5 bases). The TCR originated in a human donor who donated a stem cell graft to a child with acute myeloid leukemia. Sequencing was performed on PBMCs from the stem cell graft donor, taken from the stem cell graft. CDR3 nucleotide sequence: TGCAGTGCTAGAAGTGCCAGGGATACTGAAGCTTTCTTT. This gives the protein CSARSARDTEAFF.